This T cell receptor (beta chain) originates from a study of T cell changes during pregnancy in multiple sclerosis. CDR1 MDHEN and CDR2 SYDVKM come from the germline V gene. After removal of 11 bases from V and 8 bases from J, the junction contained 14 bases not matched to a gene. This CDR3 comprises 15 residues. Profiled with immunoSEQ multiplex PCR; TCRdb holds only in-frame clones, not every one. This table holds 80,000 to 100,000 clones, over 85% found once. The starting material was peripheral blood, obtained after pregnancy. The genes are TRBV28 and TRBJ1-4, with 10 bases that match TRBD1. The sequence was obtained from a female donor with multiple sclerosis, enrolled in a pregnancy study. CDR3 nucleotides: TGTGCCTCAAGGGGGCTCCGGGACAGGGGCGAAAAACTGTTTTTT. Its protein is CASRGLRDRGEKLFF. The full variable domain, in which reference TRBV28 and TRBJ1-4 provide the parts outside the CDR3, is DVKVTQSSRYLVKRTGEKVFLECVQDMDHENMFWYRQDPGLGLRLIYFSYDVKMKEKGDIPEGYSVSREKKERFSLILESASTNQTSMYLCASRGLRDRGEKLFFGSGTQLSVL.